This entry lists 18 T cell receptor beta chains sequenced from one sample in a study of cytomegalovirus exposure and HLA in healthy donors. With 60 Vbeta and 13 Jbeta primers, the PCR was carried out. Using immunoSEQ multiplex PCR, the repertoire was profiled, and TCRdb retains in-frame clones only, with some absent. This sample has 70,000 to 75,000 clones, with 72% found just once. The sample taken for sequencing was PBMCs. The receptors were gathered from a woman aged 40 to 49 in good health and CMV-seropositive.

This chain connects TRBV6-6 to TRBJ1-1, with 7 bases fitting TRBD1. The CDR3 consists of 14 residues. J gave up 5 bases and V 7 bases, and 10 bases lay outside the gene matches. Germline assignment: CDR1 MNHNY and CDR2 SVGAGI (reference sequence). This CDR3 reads CASTDRGRGTEAFF. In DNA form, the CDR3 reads TGTGCCAGCACCGATAGGGGGCGTGGGACTGAAGCTTTCTTT.

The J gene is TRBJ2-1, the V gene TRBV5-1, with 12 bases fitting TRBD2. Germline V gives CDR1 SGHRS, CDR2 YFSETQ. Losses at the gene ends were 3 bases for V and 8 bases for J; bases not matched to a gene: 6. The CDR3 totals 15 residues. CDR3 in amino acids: CASSWGASGGDEQFF. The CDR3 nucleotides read TGCGCCAGCAGCTGGGGAGCTAGCGGGGGGGATGAGCAGTTCTTC.

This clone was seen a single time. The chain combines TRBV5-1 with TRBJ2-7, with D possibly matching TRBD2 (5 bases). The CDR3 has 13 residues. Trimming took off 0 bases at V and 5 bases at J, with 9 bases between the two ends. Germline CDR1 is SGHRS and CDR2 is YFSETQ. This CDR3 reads CASSLGGPNEQYF. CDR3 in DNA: TGCGCCAGCAGCTTGGGAGGGCCCAACGAGCAGTACTTC.

As DNA, the CDR3 is TGTGCCAGCAGCCCCGGGACAGGGGACGAGACCCAGTACTTC. It yields the protein CASSPGTGDETQYF. The genes are TRBV13 and TRBJ2-5; TRBD1 matches at 10 bases. This CDR3 region has 14 residues. Germline V gives CDR1 PRHDT, CDR2 FYEKMQ (reference sequence). The V segment lost 5 bases and the J segment 5 bases; nucleotides outside the gene matches: 5.

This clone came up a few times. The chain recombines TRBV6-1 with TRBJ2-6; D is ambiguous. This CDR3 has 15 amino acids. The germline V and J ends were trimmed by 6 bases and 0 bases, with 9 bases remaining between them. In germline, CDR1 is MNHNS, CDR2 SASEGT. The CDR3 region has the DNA TGTGCCAGCAGAAACACGGGCTCTGGGGCCAACGTCCTGACTTTC. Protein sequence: CASRNTGSGANVLTF.

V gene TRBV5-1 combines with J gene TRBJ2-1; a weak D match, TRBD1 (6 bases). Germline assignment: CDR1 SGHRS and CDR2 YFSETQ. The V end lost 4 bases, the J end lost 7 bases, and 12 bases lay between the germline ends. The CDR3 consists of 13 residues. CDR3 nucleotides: TGCGCCAGCAGCACAGGGCCCGCTAATGAGCAGTTCTTC. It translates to CASSTGPANEQFF. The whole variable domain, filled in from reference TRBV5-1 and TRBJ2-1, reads KAGVTQTPRYLIKTRGQQVTLSCSPISGHRSVSWYQQTPGQGLQFLFEYFSETQRNKGNFPGRFSGRQFSNSRSEMNVSTLELGDSALYLCASSTGPANEQFFGPGTRLTVL.

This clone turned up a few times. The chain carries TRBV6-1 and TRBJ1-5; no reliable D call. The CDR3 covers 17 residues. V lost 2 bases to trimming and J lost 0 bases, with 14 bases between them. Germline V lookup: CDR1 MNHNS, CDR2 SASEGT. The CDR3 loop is CASSELGGGYSNQPQHF. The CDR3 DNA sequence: TGTGCCAGCAGTGAATTGGGTGGAGGGTATAGCAATCAGCCCCAGCATTTT.

CDR3 amino acids: CASSLAAGIYGYTF. CDR3 coding DNA: TGTGCCAGCAGCTTAGCAGCAGGGATCTATGGCTACACCTTC. The chain combines TRBV7-8 with TRBJ1-2; tentatively, D is TRBD1 (5 bases). V was shortened by 0 bases and J by 4 bases, with 9 bases between the two germline ends. CDR1 is SGHVS, CDR2 FQNEAQ, per germline. This CDR3 has 14 amino acids.

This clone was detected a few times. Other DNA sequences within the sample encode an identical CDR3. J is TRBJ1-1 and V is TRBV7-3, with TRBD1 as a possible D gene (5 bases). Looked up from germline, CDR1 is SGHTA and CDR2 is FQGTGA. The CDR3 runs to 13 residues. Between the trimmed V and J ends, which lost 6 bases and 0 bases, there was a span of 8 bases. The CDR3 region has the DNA TGTGCCAGCAGTCCAGGGATGAACACTGAAGCTTTCTTT. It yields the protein CASSPGMNTEAFF. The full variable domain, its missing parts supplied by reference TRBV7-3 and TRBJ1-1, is GAGVSQTPSNKVTEKGKYVELRCDPISGHTALYWYRQSLGQGPEFLIYFQGTGAADDSGLPNDRFFAVRPEGSVSTLKIQRTERGDSAVYLCASSPGMNTEAFFGQGTRLTVV.

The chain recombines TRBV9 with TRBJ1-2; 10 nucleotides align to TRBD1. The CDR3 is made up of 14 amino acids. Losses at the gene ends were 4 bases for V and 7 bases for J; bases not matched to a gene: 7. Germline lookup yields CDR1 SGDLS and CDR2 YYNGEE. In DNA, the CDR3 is TGTGCCAGCAGCCCCTGGACAGGGGGAGGTGGCTACACCTTC. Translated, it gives CASSPWTGGGGYTF.

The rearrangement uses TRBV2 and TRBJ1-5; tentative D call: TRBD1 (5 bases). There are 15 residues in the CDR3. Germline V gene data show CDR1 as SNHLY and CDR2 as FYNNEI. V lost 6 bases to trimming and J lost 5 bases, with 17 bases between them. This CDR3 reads CASRGLQGIDQPQHF. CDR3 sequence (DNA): TGTGCCAGCAGGGGACTTCAGGGAATTGATCAGCCCCAGCATTTT.

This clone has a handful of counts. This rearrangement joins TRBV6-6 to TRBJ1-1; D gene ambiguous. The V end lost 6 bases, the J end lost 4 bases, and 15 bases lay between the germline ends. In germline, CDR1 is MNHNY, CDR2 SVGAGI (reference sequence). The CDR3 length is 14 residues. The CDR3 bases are TGTGCCAGCAGCAGTGTCGCCGCTCGCACTGAAGCTTTCTTT. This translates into CASSSVAARTEAFF.

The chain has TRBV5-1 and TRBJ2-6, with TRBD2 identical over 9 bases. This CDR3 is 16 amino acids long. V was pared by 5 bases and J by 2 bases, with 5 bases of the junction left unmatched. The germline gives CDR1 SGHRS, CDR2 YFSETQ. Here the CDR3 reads CASRQGLAAGANVLTF. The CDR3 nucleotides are TGCGCCAGCAGACAGGGACTAGCTGCTGGGGCCAACGTCCTGACTTTC.

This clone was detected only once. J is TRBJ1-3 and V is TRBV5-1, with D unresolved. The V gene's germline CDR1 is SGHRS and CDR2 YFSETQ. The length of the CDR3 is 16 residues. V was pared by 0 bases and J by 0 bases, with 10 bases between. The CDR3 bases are TGCGCCAGCAGCTTGGGTCCCCGTAACTCTGGAAACACCATATATTTT. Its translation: CASSLGPRNSGNTIYF.

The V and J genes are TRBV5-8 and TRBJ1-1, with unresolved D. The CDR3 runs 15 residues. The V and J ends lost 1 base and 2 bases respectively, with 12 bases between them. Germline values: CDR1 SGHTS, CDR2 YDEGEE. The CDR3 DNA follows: TGTGCCAGCAGCTTGCTCTTCAGGCTCAACACTGAAGCTTTCTTT. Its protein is CASSLLFRLNTEAFF.

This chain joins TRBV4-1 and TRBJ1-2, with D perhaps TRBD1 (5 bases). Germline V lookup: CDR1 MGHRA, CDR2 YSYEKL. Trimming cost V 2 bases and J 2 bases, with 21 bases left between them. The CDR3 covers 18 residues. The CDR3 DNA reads TGCGCCAGCAGCCAATTGGTTCGGGCAGGGAAGGAGAACTATGGCTACACCTTC. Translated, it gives CASSQLVRAGKENYGYTF.

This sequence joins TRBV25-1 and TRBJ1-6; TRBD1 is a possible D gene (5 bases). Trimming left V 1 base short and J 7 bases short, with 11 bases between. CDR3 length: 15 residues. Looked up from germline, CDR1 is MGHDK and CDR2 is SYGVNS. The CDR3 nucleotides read TGTGCCAGCAGTGAATCAAAGGGGTCGAATTCACCCCTCCACTTT. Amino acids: CASSESKGSNSPLHF.

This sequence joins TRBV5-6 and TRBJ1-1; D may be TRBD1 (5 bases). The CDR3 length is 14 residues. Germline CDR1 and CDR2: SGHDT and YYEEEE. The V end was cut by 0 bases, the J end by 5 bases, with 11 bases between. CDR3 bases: TGTGCCAGCAGCTTGGAATCCCGGGGGACTGAAGCTTTCTTT. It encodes CASSLESRGTEAFF. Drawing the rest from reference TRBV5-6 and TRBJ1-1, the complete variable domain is DAGVTQSPTHLIKTRGQQVTLRCSPKSGHDTVSWYQQALGQGPQFIFQYYEEEERQRGNFPDRFSGHQFPNYSSELNVNALLLGDSALYLCASSLESRGTEAFFGQGTRLTVV.